Shown below are 8 T cell receptor beta chains from a single sample sequenced in a study of shared clonotypes between healthy human individuals. The repertoire was sequenced with immunoSEQ multiplex PCR; TCRdb's copy has only in-frame clones and lacks some. The sample shows 1.5 million to 2.5 million clones, less than 95% of them seen only once. The naive CD8 subset, CD45RO-negative cells positively selected for CCR7, excluded terminally differentiated effector memory CD45RA+ cells. The specimen sequenced was naive CD8+ T cells sorted from blood. The receptors were sampled from a young man in good health.

Here the CDR3 reads CASSLGIGSEQYF. CDR3 coding DNA: TGTGCCAGCAGCTTAGGAATAGGGAGCGAGCAGTACTTC. The rearrangement joins TRBV11-3 to TRBJ2-7; tentative D call: TRBD2 (5 bases). The germline V and J ends were trimmed by 1 base and 6 bases, with 10 bases remaining between them. Germline CDR1 reads SGHNT; CDR2 reads YENEEA. The CDR3 extends over 13 amino acids.

The chain combines TRBV27 with TRBJ1-2, with 9 bases fitting TRBD1. With 5 bases clipped from V and 6 bases from J, the junction kept 10 bases outside the gene matches. The CDR3 sequence is 15 residues long. Looked up from germline, CDR1 is MNHEY and CDR2 is SMNVEV (reference sequence). The CDR3 DNA reads as TGTGCCAGCAGTCCCGGACAGGGGATTACCCATGGCTACACCTTC. This sequence encodes CASSPGQGITHGYTF.

The chain combines TRBV7-9 with TRBJ1-1, with 9 positions matching TRBD1. The CDR3 has 15 residues. Germline V lookup: CDR1 SEHNR, CDR2 FQNEAQ (reference sequence). Trimming cost V 1 base and J 11 bases; bases outside gene matches: 11. CDR3 amino acids: CASSLVGDRDGSAFF. As DNA, the CDR3 is TGTGCCAGCAGCTTAGTGGGGGACAGGGACGGAAGTGCTTTCTTT.

V is TRBV7-6 and J is TRBJ2-7, with D unresolved. V gave up 1 base and J gave up 3 bases, with 7 bases separating them. The length of the CDR3 is 13 residues. CDR1 and CDR2 from the germline V gene are SGHVS and FNYEAQ. CDR3 nucleotide sequence: TGTGCCAGCAGCTTAGTGAGTGACTACGAGCAGTACTTC. Protein: CASSLVSDYEQYF.

The chain combines TRBV6-6 with TRBJ2-5; D uncertain. V was trimmed by 8 bases and J by 5 bases, leaving 9 bases between them. The germline CDR1 and CDR2 sequences are MNHNY and SVGAGI (reference sequence). The CDR3 is 11 amino acids. The CDR3 loop is CASVWGETQYF. The CDR3 DNA follows: TGTGCCAGCGTATGGGGTGAGACCCAGTACTTC.

This rearrangement joins TRBV9 to TRBJ2-1; possibly TRBD2 for D (6 bases). The CDR3 spans 15 residues. Germline-derived CDR1 and CDR2 are SGDLS and YYNGEE. Trimming took off 4 bases at V and 3 bases at J, with 14 bases between the two ends. The DNA for the CDR3 is TGTGCCAGCAGCCCCTCCGGGGGAGACTACAATGAGCAGTTCTTC. It is translated as CASSPSGGDYNEQFF.

This chain links TRBV9 with TRBJ1-3, with a possible D match to TRBD1 (6 bases). Trimming removed 0 bases from V and 3 bases from J, with 10 bases in between. The length of the CDR3 is 15 residues. The V gene's germline CDR1 is SGDLS and CDR2 YYNGEE. Here the CDR3 DNA reads TGTGCCAGCAGCGTAGCACAGGGCTTTGGAAACACCATATATTTT. Residues: CASSVAQGFGNTIYF.

The chain links TRBV30 to TRBJ2-7; TRBD2 matches at 7 bases. Germline CDR1 is GTSNPN and CDR2 is SVGIG (reference sequence). Unmatched junction bases numbered 6, after V lost 7 bases and J lost 3 bases. The CDR3 runs to 12 residues. The CDR3: CASQTSNYEQYF. Written as DNA, the CDR3 is TGTGCCTCACAGACTAGCAACTACGAGCAGTACTTC.